This T cell receptor beta chain was observed in a study of regulatory T cells in long-lasting Graves disease. Germline assignment: CDR1 ENHRY and CDR2 SYGVKD. The CDR3 is made up of 19 amino acids. Trimming took 3 bases from V and 0 from J, leaving 23 bases between them. Regarding time point: newly diagnosed GD, antithyroid drugs for less than 3 months. There was RNA extracted from PBMCs, and the TCR library was made from it. To make TCR beta libraries, researchers used iRepertoire HTBI primers and Arm-PCR of CDR3 regions. TCRdb reanalysed the multiplex PCR reads using MiXCR and keeps one entry per CDR3 protein. In the table there are 400,000 to 500,000 distinct CDR3 sequences, about a sixth of which are singletons. These sequences were also reported in another study, on T cells in Graves' hyperthyroidism and ophthalmopathy.

This TCR came from a woman aged 18 to 35 with Graves disease. V is TRBV10-3 and J is TRBJ1-2; D not resolved. Sample: peripheral blood mononuclear cells (PBMCs), taken at new diagnosis, from a patient treated with antithyroid drugs. The CDR3 DNA is TGTGCCATCAGTGATATGAGGGATCGGGGATGGGCAACTAACTATGGCTACACCTTC. As protein: CAISDMRDRGWATNYGYTF.